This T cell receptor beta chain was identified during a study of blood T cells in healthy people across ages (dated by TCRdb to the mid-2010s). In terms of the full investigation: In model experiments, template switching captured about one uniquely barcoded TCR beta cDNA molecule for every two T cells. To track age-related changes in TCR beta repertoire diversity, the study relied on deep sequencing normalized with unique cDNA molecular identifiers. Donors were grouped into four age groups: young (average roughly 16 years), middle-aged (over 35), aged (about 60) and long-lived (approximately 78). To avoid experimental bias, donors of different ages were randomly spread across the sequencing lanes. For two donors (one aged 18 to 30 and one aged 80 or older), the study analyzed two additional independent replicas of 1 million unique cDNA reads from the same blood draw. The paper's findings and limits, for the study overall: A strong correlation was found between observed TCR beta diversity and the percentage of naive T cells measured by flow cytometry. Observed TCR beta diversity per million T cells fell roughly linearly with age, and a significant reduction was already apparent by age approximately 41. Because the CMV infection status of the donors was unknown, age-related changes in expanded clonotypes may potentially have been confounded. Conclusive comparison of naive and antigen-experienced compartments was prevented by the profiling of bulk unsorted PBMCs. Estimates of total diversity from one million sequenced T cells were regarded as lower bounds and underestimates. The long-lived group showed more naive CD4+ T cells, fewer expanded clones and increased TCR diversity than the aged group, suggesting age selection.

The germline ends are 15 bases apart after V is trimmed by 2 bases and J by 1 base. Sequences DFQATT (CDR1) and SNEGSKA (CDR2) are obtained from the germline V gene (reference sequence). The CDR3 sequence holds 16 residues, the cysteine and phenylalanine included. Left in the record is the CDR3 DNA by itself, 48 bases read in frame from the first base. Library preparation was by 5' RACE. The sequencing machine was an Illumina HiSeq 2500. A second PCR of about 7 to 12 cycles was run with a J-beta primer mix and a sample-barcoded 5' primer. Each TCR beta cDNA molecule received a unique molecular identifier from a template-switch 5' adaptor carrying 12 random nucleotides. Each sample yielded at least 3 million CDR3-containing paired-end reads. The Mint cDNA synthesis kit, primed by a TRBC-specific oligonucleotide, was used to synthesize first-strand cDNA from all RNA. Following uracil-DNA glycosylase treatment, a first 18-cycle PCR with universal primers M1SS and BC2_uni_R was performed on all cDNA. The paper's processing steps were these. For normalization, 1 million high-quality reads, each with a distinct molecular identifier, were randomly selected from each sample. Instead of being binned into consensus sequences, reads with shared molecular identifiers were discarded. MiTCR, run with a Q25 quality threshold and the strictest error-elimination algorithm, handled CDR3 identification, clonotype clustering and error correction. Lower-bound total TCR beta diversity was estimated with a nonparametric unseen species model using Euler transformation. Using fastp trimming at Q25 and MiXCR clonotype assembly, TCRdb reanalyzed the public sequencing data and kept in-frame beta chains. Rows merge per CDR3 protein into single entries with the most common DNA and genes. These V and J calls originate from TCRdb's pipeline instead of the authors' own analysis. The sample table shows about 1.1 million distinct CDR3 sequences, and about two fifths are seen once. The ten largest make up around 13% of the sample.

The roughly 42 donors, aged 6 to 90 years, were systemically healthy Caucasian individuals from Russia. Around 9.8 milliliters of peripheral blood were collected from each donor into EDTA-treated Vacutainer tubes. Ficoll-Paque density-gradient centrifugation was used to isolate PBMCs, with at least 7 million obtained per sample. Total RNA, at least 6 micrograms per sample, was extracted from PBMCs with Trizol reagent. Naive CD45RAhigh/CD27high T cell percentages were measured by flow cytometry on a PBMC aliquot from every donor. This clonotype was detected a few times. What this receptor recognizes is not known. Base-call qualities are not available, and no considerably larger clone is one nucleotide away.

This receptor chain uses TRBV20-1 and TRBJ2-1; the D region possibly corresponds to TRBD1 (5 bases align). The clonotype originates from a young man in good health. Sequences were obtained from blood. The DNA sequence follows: TGCAGTGCTAGAAGACCCAGGGTAGGGTCCTACAATGAGCAGTTCTTC. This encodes CSARRPRVGSYNEQFF.